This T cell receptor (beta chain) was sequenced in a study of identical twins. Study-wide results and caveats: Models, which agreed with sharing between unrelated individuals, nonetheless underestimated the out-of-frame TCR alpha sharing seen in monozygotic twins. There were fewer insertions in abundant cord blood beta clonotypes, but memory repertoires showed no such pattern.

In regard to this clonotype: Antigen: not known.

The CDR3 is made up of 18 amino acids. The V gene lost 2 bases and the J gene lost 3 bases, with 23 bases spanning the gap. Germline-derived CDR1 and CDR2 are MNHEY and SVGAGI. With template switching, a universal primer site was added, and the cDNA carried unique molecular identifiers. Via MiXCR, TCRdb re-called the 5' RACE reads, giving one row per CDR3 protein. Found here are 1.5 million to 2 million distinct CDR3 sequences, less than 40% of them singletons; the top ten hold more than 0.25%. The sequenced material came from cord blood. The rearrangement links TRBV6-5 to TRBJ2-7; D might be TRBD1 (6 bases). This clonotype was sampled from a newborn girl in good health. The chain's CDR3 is CASSYPFRSGDSLYEQYF. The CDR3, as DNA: TGTGCCAGCAGTTACCCTTTTCGGTCAGGGGATTCCCTCTACGAGCAGTACTTC.